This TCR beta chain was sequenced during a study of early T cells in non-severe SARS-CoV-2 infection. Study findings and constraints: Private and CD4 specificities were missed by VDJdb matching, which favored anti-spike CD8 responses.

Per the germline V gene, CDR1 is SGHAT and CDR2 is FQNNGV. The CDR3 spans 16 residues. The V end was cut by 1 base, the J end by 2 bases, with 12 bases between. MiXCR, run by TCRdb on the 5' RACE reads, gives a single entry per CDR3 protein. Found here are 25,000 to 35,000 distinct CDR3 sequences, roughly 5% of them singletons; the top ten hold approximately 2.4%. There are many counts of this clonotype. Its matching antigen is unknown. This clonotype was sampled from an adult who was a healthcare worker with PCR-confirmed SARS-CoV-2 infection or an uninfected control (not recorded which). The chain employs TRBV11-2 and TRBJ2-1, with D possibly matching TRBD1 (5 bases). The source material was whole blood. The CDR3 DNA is TGTGCCAGCAGCTTAGTAACCAGGGCAACCTACAATGAGCAGTTCTTC. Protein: CASSLVTRATYNEQFF.